There are a few counts of the clone carrying this T cell receptor (beta chain). Its antigen is not known. Per the germline V gene, CDR1 is LGHNA and CDR2 is YSLEER. Trimming cost V 3 bases and J 7 bases, with 7 bases left between them. CDR3 length equals 13 residues. This specimen belongs to a study of T-cell reconstitution after alpha-beta-depleted transplantation in children. The study's findings and limits: Two months or so post-transplant, alpha-beta T cells reportedly derived from several hundred expanded graft clones.

Unique molecular identifiers were incorporated when the TCRbeta library was constructed. TCRdb analysed the PCR reads with MiXCR anew, one entry per CDR3 protein. Seen here are about 980,000 distinct CDR3 sequences, about 30% observed once, and the top ten hold roughly 27%. The source of this sequence is a boy younger than two who had a stem cell transplant for SCID, so the T cells may come from the graft donor. This rearrangement joins TRBV4-3 to TRBJ1-6, with D unresolved. Sequencing used PBMCs, mostly from graft donor cells, obtained 360 days after TCRalphabeta/CD19-depleted stem cell transplant. DNA for the CDR3: TGCGCCAGCAGCCATGGATCGAATTCACCCCTCCACTTT. This codes for CASSHGSNSPLHF.